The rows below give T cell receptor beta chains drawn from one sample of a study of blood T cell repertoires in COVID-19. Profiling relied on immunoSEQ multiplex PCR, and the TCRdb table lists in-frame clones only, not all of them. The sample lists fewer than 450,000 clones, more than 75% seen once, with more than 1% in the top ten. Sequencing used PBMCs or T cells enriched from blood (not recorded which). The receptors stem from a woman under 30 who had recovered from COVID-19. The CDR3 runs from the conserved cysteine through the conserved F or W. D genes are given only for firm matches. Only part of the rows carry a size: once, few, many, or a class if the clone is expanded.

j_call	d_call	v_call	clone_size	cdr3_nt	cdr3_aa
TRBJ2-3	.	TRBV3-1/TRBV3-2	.	TGTGCCAGCAGCCAAGCCGGGGCAGATACGCAGTATTTT	CASSQAGADTQYF
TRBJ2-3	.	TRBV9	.	TGTGCCAGCAGCTCTGTGCTCCGGGACAAATATTACACAGATACGCAGTATTTT	CASSSVLRDKYYTDTQYF
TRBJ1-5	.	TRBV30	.	TGTGCCTGGACTGTACCGGGGGGGCCCCAGCATTTT	CAWTVPGGPQHF
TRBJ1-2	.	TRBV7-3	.	TGTGCCAGCAGCTTAACTGCAGGGGTCGCCTATGGCTACACCTTC	CASSLTAGVAYGYTF
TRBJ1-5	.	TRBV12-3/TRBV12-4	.	TGTGCCAGCAGTTTGGGCGTCAATCAGCCCCAGCATTTT	CASSLGVNQPQHF
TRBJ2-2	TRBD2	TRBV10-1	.	TGCGCCAGCAGTGACCAAGGGACTAGCGGGGGAACCGGGGAGCTGTTTTTT	CASSDQGTSGGTGELFF
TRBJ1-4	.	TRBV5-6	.	TGTGCCAGCAGCGCGGGCAGTACTAATGAAAAACTGTTTTTT	CASSAGSTNEKLFF
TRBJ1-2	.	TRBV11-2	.	TGTGCCAGCAGCTTGCGGGGGAACCAGCCACTTTATGGCTACACCTTC	CASSLRGNQPLYGYTF
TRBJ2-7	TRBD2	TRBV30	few	TGTGCCTGGACCCACAAGCGGGGGGGCTCCTACGAGCAGTACTTC	CAWTHKRGGSYEQYF
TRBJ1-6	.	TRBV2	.	TGTGCCAGCAGTGAAGCAGTCGAACCGGGCAGGGAACGGAATTCACCCCTCCACTTT	CASSEAVEPGRERNSPLHF
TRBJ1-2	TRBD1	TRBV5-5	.	TGTGCCAGCAGCCAGGACAGGTTCCCCGGCTACACCTTC	CASSQDRFPGYTF
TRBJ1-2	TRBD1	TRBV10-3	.	TGTGCCATCAGTGACCGGGACAGGGGAGGTGGCTACACCTTC	CAISDRDRGGGYTF
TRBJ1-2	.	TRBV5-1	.	TGCGCCAGCAGGCTTCTGGACAGTTATGGCTACACCTTC	CASRLLDSYGYTF
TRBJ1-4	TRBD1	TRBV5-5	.	TGTGCCAGCAGTTTTACAGGGGTTTCGACTAATGAAAAACTGTTTTTT	CASSFTGVSTNEKLFF
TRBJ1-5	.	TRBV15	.	TGTGCCACCAGCAGACGTCCTGGAGAGGGCAATCAGCCCCAGCATTTT	CATSRRPGEGNQPQHF
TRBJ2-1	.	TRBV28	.	TGTGCCAGCAGTTTGACTCGGAATGAGCAGTTCTTC	CASSLTRNEQFF
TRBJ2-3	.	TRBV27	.	TGTGCCAGCAGTGTACAGGGTTACACAGATACGCAGTATTTT	CASSVQGYTDTQYF
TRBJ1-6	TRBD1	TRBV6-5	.	TGTGCCAGCAGTTTTACAGGGGGGGATTCACCCCTCCACTTT	CASSFTGGDSPLHF
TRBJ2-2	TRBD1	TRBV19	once	TGTGCCAGTACCAAACAGGGGCAGGGCAACACCGGGGAGCTGTTTTTT	CASTKQGQGNTGELFF
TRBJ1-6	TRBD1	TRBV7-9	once	TGTGCCAGCAGCTTAGATGATTTCGGGACAGAGGATAATTCACCCCTCCACTTT	CASSLDDFGTEDNSPLHF
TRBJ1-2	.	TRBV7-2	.	TGTGCCAGCAGCTTAGCGATTCAGAGCGGCTATGGCTACACCTTC	CASSLAIQSGYGYTF
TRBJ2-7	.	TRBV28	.	TGTGCCAGCAGTTTACCTAGCGCTAGCTACGAGCAGTACTTC	CASSLPSASYEQYF
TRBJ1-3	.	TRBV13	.	TGTGCCAGCAGCTTACAGGGCTCGGGAAACACCATATATTTT	CASSLQGSGNTIYF
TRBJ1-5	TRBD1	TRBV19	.	TGTGCCAGCACCGACAGGGGGCATCGGAATCAGCCCCAGCATTTT	CASTDRGHRNQPQHF
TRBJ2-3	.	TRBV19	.	TGTGCCAGTAGTTTGGGCAGGGAAGTTTCGACAGATACGCAGTATTTT	CASSLGREVSTDTQYF
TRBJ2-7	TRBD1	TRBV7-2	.	TGTGCCAGCAGCGTGGACAGGGGGCTGGGCTACGAGCAGTACTTC	CASSVDRGLGYEQYF
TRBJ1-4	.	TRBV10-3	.	TGTGCCATCAGCTCCACAGGGCAAGAACTGTTTTTT	CAISSTGQELFF
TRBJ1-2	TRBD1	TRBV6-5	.	TGTGCCAGCACTCGGACAGGGGGCTCGGGAGGCTACACCTTC	CASTRTGGSGGYTF
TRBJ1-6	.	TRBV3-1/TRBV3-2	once	TGTGCCAGCAGCCAAGTTCTGGCCAACTCCTATAATTCACCCCTCCACTTT	CASSQVLANSYNSPLHF
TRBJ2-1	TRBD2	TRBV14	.	TGTGCCAGCAGCCAAGATGGGGCTAGCGGGGGCTTCTCCTACAATGAGCAGTTCTTC	CASSQDGASGGFSYNEQFF
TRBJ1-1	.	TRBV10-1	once	TGCGCCAGCAGGTTGGAGTTGAACACTGAAGCTTTCTTT	CASRLELNTEAFF
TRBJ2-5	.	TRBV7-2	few	TGTGCCAGCAGCGTCGGGGAGTTGGAGACCCAGTACTTC	CASSVGELETQYF
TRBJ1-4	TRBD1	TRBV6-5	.	TGTGCCAGCAATAGACAGGGTGCAACTAATGAAAAACTGTTTTTT	CASNRQGATNEKLFF
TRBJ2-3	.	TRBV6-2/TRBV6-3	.	TGTGCCAGCAGTTACGTATTACAGGGCATGAGCACAGATACGCAGTATTTT	CASSYVLQGMSTDTQYF
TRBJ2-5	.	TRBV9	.	TGTGCCAGCAGCGCGCCGACAGTCGAAGAGACCCAGTACTTC	CASSAPTVEETQYF
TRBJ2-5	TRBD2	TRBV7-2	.	TGTGCCAGCAGTCTGAGCGGGGGGATCCCCGGTGAGACCCAGTACTTC	CASSLSGGIPGETQYF
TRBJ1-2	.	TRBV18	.	TGTGCCAGCTCACCACCCGCAGGGGTGAGCTATGGCTACACCTTC	CASSPPAGVSYGYTF
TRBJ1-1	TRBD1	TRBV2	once	TGTGCCAGCAGTTTACAGGGGGAAGGCACTGAAGCTTTCTTT	CASSLQGEGTEAFF
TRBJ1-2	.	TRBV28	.	TGTGCCAGTAAAGGACAACAGGGAAACTATGGCTACACCTTC	CASKGQQGNYGYTF
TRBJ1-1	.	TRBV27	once	TGTGCCATTCTCACGGCGGACAGTGAAGCTTTCTTT	CAILTADSEAFF
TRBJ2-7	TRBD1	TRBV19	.	TGTGCCAGTAGTACCGGACAGGCTTTACCCTACGAGCAGTACTTC	CASSTGQALPYEQYF
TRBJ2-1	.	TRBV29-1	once	TGCAGCGTTGAAATAGCCTCCTCCTACAATGAGCAGTTCTTC	CSVEIASSYNEQFF
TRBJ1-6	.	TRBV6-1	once	TGTGCCAGCAGTGAGCGATACTCCTCCTCACCCCTCCACTTT	CASSERYSSSPLHF
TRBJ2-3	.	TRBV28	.	TGTGCCAGCAGTTTACGAGATACGCAGTATTTT	CASSLRDTQYF
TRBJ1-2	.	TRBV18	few	TGTGCCAGCTCACCGGGTTCCCGACAGAGACCCTATGGCTACACCTTC	CASSPGSRQRPYGYTF
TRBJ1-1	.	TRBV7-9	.	TGTGCCAGCAGCTTATGGGTGGGTGCGGTTACTGAAGCTTTCTTT	CASSLWVGAVTEAFF
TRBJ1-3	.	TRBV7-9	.	TGTGCCAGCATCCGAGCAGGGAACGGAGGAAACACCATATATTTT	CASIRAGNGGNTIYF
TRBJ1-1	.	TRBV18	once	TGTGCCAGCTCACCAATTCGGGACACCGAAGCTTTCTTT	CASSPIRDTEAFF
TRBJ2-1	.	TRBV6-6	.	TGTGCCAGCACGATGAGCTCCTACAATGAGCAGTTCTTC	CASTMSSYNEQFF
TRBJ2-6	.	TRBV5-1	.	TGCGCCAGCAGCTTGTCGAGGGTGATCTCTGGGGCCAACGTCCTGACTTTC	CASSLSRVISGANVLTF
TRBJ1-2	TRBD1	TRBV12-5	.	TGTGCTAGTGGTTTAGGGACAGGGGTTGGTGGCTACACCTTC	CASGLGTGVGGYTF
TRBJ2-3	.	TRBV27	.	TGTGCCAGCAGTTTCCTCACAGGAAGGTCTAGCACAGATACGCAGTATTTT	CASSFLTGRSSTDTQYF
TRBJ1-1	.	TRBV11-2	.	TGTGCCAGCAGCCCCCGGAGGTTCGCTGAAGGGTGGGAAGCTTTCTTT	CASSPRRFAEGWEAFF
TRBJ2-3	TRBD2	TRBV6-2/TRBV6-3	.	TGTGCCAGCAGTTACTCCGTCCAGCGGGGGGGCATTTCCACAGATACGCAGTATTTT	CASSYSVQRGGISTDTQYF